These T cell receptor beta chains were read from a single sample in a study of cytomegalovirus exposure and HLA in healthy donors. Profiling relied on immunoSEQ multiplex PCR, and the TCRdb table lists in-frame clones only, not all of them. The table lists 150,000 to 200,000 clones, over 75% of them singletons. Source material: PBMCs. The origin of the receptors is a woman aged 45 to 65 in good health and CMV-seropositive. The CDR3 runs from the conserved cysteine through the conserved F or W. D genes are given only for firm matches. A clone size is listed for some rows: how often the clone was seen (once, few, many), or a class if it is expanded.

clone_size	v_call	j_call	d_call	cdr3_aa	cdr3_nt
-	TRBV7-8	TRBJ1-2	TRBD1	CASSPGQGYGYTF	TGTGCCAGCAGCCCAGGACAGGGCTATGGCTACACCTTC
-	TRBV19	TRBJ2-5	-	CASSRQIAQETQYF	TGTGCCAGCTCAAGACAGATAGCCCAAGAGACCCAGTACTTC
few	TRBV13	TRBJ2-2	TRBD2	CASSPSGQPFANTGELFF	TGTGCCAGCAGCCCTAGCGGGCAGCCGTTCGCGAACACCGGGGAGCTGTTTTTT
few	TRBV11-2	TRBJ2-1	-	CASSLGGRNEQFF	TGTGCCAGCAGCTTAGGGGGCCGCAATGAGCAGTTCTTC
few	TRBV27	TRBJ2-3	TRBD2	CASGKAGGTLSTDTQYF	TGTGCCAGCGGAAAGGCGGGAGGAACCCTGTCAACAGATACGCAGTATTTT
-	TRBV7-9	TRBJ2-3	-	CASSLAAGSTDTQYF	TGTGCCAGCAGCTTGGCGGCGGGAAGCACAGATACGCAGTATTTT
-	TRBV9	TRBJ2-1	-	CASSVGRANEQFF	TGTGCCAGCAGCGTAGGCAGGGCCAATGAGCAGTTCTTC
-	TRBV27	TRBJ2-6	-	CASSLGAGGANVLTF	TGTGCCAGCAGCTTAGGGGCGGGGGGGGCCAACGTCCTGACTTTC
few	TRBV5-1	TRBJ2-1	TRBD1	CASSFRDRQEQFF	TGCGCCAGCAGCTTCCGGGACAGACAAGAGCAGTTCTTC
-	TRBV5-1	TRBJ1-4	-	CASIPTPGEKLFF	TGCGCCAGCATACCAACCCCGGGGGAAAAACTGTTTTTT
-	TRBV29-1	TRBJ2-5	TRBD1	CSVDRGQETQYF	TGCAGCGTGGACAGGGGTCAAGAGACCCAGTACTTC
-	TRBV2	TRBJ2-1	-	CASSALTAYNEQFF	TGTGCCAGCAGTGCCTTGACAGCTTACAATGAGCAGTTCTTC
-	TRBV2	TRBJ1-4	TRBD1	CASSATGVVNEKLFF	TGTGCCAGCAGCGCGACAGGGGTCGTTAATGAAAAACTGTTTTTT
-	TRBV27	TRBJ1-2	-	CASSSRAGESSGGYTF	TGTGCCAGCAGTTCACGGGCAGGGGAGTCCTCGGGTGGCTACACCTTC
-	TRBV6-1	TRBJ2-7	-	CASSAGNRYEQYF	TGTGCCAGCAGTGCAGGGAACAGGTACGAGCAGTACTTC
-	TRBV6-5	TRBJ1-2	-	CASRLGHSMGYTF	TGTGCCAGCAGACTCGGACATTCCATGGGCTACACCTTC
-	TRBV27	TRBJ1-2	-	CASQGSNYGYTF	TGTGCCAGCCAGGGTTCTAACTATGGCTACACCTTC
-	TRBV6-1	TRBJ2-7	TRBD2	CASGGTSGTYEQYF	TGTGCCAGCGGGGGGACTAGCGGGACATACGAGCAGTACTTC
few	TRBV27	TRBJ2-7	TRBD2	CASSLLAGGSYEQYF	TGTGCCAGCAGTTTACTAGCGGGAGGATCCTACGAGCAGTACTTC
-	TRBV29-1	TRBJ2-1	-	CSVVGVASYNEQFF	TGCAGCGTTGTAGGGGTAGCCTCCTACAATGAGCAGTTCTTC
-	TRBV7-2	TRBJ2-1	-	CASTMGGRTYNEQFF	TGTGCCAGCACCATGGGAGGTAGAACCTACAATGAGCAGTTCTTC
-	TRBV5-8	TRBJ2-2	-	CASSLGGRITGELFF	TGTGCCAGCAGCTTGGGGGGGCGAATCACCGGGGAGCTGTTTTTT